This TCR beta chain was sequenced in a study of T cells in Graves' hyperthyroidism and ophthalmopathy. The study, taken as a whole, reports: Onset of ophthalmopathy came a median approximately 6.5 months after the model predicted it.

Reasons for excluding patients were uncontrolled infection, other autoimmune disease, pregnancy or lactation. Diagnostic decisions used clinical symptoms, serum thyroxine and TRAb, thyroid ultrasound and orbital computed tomography. Notes on this clonotype: What it recognizes is unknown.

Authors of the study amplified TCR beta CDR3 regions from RNA transcripts. Carried out on the TCR CDR3, a first-round RT-PCR used the HTBI primer set. MiXCR, run by TCRdb on the multiplex PCR reads, gives a single entry per CDR3 protein. The table includes about 590,000 distinct CDR3 sequences, around 14% detected once. This CDR3 contains 16 residues. CDR1 and CDR2 (germline): MNHEY, SVGEGT. V was trimmed by 2 bases and J by 5 bases, leaving 18 bases between them. The receptor was isolated from a woman in her thirties with Graves' hyperthyroidism. The specimen was blood. The chain has TRBV6-2 or TRBV6-3 and TRBJ1-2; perhaps TRBD1 as D (6 bases). The DNA for the CDR3 is TGTGCCAGCAGTTACGGAGAGGGAGGGGGTATTTATGGCTACACCTTC. It translates to CASSYGEGGGIYGYTF.